The TCR beta chain described here comes from a study of neurological immune-mediated disorders. Trimming stripped 7 bases from V and 0 bases from J, with 13 bases between. CDR3 length: 15 residues. Germline lookup yields CDR1 MNHNS and CDR2 SASEGT. This clonotype was detected ten times or more. A 10-nucleotide random UMI tagged transcripts in template-switch 5'RACE cDNA synthesis. MiXCR, run by TCRdb on the 5' RACE reads, gives a single entry per CDR3 protein. The sample has about 78,000 distinct CDR3 sequences, 4% to 6% seen once; the top ten hold around 2.2%. This chain joins TRBV6-1 and TRBJ1-5; no definite D call. The source of this sequence is a young woman with multiple sclerosis. Specimen: PBMCs. The CDR3 sequence is CASTTDAGSNQPQHF. The CDR3, as DNA: TGTGCCAGCACCACGGACGCAGGTAGCAATCAGCCCCAGCATTTT.